A single T cell receptor beta chain is shown here with its context. Its antigen remains unidentified. The data were obtained in a study of identical twins. Unique molecular identifiers were present on the cDNA, which also gained a universal primer site by template switching. TCRdb ran MiXCR on the 5' RACE reads and lists one entry per CDR3 protein. The table lists a few hundred thousand distinct CDR3 sequences, 13% to 15% of them singletons. The CDR3 has 16 residues. Germline CDR1 is SGHVS and CDR2 is FQNEAQ. V was shortened by 3 bases and J by 2 bases, with 17 bases between the two germline ends. Study conclusions and caveats: Sequences that were out-of-frame, alpha and twin-shared displayed an excess of low generation probability. For cord blood, abundant beta clonotypes had fewer insertions, unlike memory repertoires, which showed none. Where beta out-of-frame sequences were concerned, excess twin sharing was weaker.

This sample also belongs to another study, concerning yellow fever vaccine responses in identical twins.

The chain links TRBV7-8 to TRBJ2-7, with D maybe TRBD1 (6 bases). The sequenced sample consisted of CD4+ T cells sorted from blood. This receptor was taken from a woman aged 18-29 years in good health. CDR3 amino acids: CASSLAGDEWAYEQYF. The CDR3 nucleotides read TGTGCCAGCAGCTTGGCAGGGGATGAGTGGGCCTACGAGCAGTACTTC.